Below are 18 T cell receptor beta chains sequenced from a single sample in a study of blood T cell repertoires in COVID-19. Method: immunoSEQ multiplex PCR; TCRdb's copy keeps in-frame clones and lacks some. This table has around 29,000 clones, over 75% appearing once. What was sequenced was peripheral blood. The receptor set was obtained from a man aged 60-69 years with acute or convalescent COVID-19.

The J gene is TRBJ1-4, the V gene TRBV4-2; 8 bases are shared with TRBD1. V lost 4 bases, J lost 7 bases, and 5 bases stayed unmatched. The CDR3 is made up of 14 amino acids. CDR1 LGHNA and CDR2 YNFKEQ come from the germline V gene. This CDR3 reads CASSRDGQGEKLFF. For the CDR3, the DNA is TGTGCCAGCAGCCGAGACGGACAGGGTGAAAAACTGTTTTTT.

The gene calls are TRBV29-1 and TRBJ1-1; 11 bases map to TRBD1. The germline V gene has CDR1 SQVTM and CDR2 ANQGSEA. This CDR3 contains 14 residues. Trimming removed 1 base from V and 5 bases from J; junction bases left unmatched: 3. The chain's CDR3 is CSVEGGQGGTEAFF. The CDR3 nucleotides are TGCAGCGTTGAAGGGGGACAGGGGGGGACTGAAGCTTTCTTT. The full variable domain, with the rest looked up from reference TRBV29-1 and TRBJ1-1, is SAVISQKPSRDICQRGTSLTIQCQVDSQVTMMFWYRQQPGQSLTLIATANQGSEATYESGFVIDKFPISRPNLTFSTLTVSNMSPEDSSIYLCSVEGGQGGTEAFFGQGTRLTVV.

The chain joins TRBV5-1 to TRBJ2-7; D is ambiguous. This CDR3 is built from 14 residues. The V end lost 4 bases, the J end lost 2 bases, and 13 bases lay between the germline ends. Germline values: CDR1 SGHRS, CDR2 YFSETQ. Written as DNA, the CDR3 is TGCGCCAGCAGCGTAGTAGTTTCGCCCTACGAGCAGTACTTC. It specifies CASSVVVSPYEQYF.

The chain employs TRBV12-3 or TRBV12-4 and TRBJ1-2; possible D gene TRBD1, 5 bases. This CDR3 spans 13 amino acids. V shed 3 bases and J shed 2 bases, with 7 bases lying between them. The CDR3 here is CASSLEGNYGYTF. The CDR3 coding sequence is TGTGCCAGCAGTTTGGAGGGGAACTATGGCTACACCTTC.

This chain joins TRBV19 and TRBJ2-4; TRBD2 might be the D (6 bases). CDR1 and CDR2 (germline): LNHDA, SQIVND (reference sequence). V lost 2 bases to trimming and J lost 3 bases, with 14 bases between them. The CDR3 has 16 residues. CDR3 residues: CASSILGSGGKNIQYF. CDR3 DNA sequence: TGTGCCAGTAGTATACTCGGGAGTGGAGGCAAAAACATTCAGTACTTC. Full variable domain (remainder filled in from reference TRBV19 and TRBJ2-4): DGGITQSPKYLFRKEGQNVTLSCEQNLNHDAMYWYRQDPGQGLRLIYYSQIVNDFQKGDIAEGYSVSREKKESFPLTVTSAQKNPTAFYLCASSILGSGGKNIQYFGAGTRLSVL.

This rearrangement joins TRBV6-5 to TRBJ2-3; D is unresolved. Germline V gives CDR1 MNHEY, CDR2 SVGAGI. V was shortened by 6 bases and J by 2 bases, with 9 bases between the two germline ends. This CDR3 spans 13 amino acids. The CDR3 spells CASSPTDTDTQYF. CDR3 bases: TGTGCCAGCAGCCCCACTGACACAGATACGCAGTATTTT.

This chain uses TRBV7-8 with TRBJ2-7; no clear D. The CDR3 consists of 15 residues. The V gene lost 4 bases and the J gene lost 3 bases, with 16 bases spanning the gap. Germline V gene lookup returns CDR1 SGHVS and CDR2 FQNEAQ. The CDR3 DNA reads TGTGCCAGCAGCTCCCTGGAACTAAAGCACTACGAGCAGTACTTC. Its translation is CASSSLELKHYEQYF.

This chain links TRBV7-2 with TRBJ2-5, with TRBD2 as a possible D gene (5 bases). The V end was cut by 7 bases, the J end by 1 base, with 13 bases between. CDR3 length equals 14 residues. Germline-derived CDR1 and CDR2 are SGHTA and FQGNSA. The CDR3 loop is CASNAGLSQETQYF. The CDR3 DNA follows: TGTGCCAGCAACGCAGGACTTTCCCAAGAGACCCAGTACTTC.

The V gene is TRBV28, the J gene TRBJ1-5; unclear D gene. Germline assignment: CDR1 MDHEN and CDR2 SYDVKM. V gave up 5 bases and J gave up 0 bases, with 14 bases separating them. The CDR3 is made up of 16 amino acids. The CDR3 bases are TGTGCCAGCAGTGGTCTTACAGATTCTAGCAATCAGCCCCAGCATTTT. Translated: CASSGLTDSSNQPQHF.

This chain connects TRBV28 to TRBJ1-2; possibly TRBD1 for D (5 bases). The CDR3 has 13 residues. Trimming cost V 11 bases and J 0 bases, with 13 bases left between them. Germline V gene data show CDR1 as MDHEN and CDR2 as SYDVKM. The DNA of the CDR3 is TGTGCCGCGGGGACGGCGGCTAACTATGGCTACACCTTC. Translating gives CAAGTAANYGYTF.

The rearrangement uses TRBV5-1 and TRBJ1-5, with D perhaps TRBD1 (5 bases). Trimming left V 4 bases short and J 0 bases short, with 11 bases between. In germline, CDR1 is SGHRS, CDR2 YFSETQ. CDR3 length: 15 amino acids. The CDR3 DNA follows: TGCGCCAGCAGCCCCGGACACTTTAGCAATCAGCCCCAGCATTTT. This codes for CASSPGHFSNQPQHF.

The chain joins TRBV19 to TRBJ1-1, with D tentatively TRBD1 (5 bases). From germline, CDR1 is LNHDA and CDR2 SQIVND (reference sequence). The CDR3 contains 14 residues. V was pared by 3 bases and J by 1 base, with 9 bases between. CDR3 sequence (DNA): TGTGCCAGTAGTATGGGCAGGGAGAACACTGAAGCTTTCTTT. Translated: CASSMGRENTEAFF.

J is TRBJ2-5 and V is TRBV14; D perhaps matches TRBD2 (5 bases). This CDR3 region has 12 residues. V was pared by 3 bases and J by 7 bases, with 9 bases between. Germline values: CDR1 SGHDN, CDR2 FVKESK. The CDR3 DNA reads TGTGCCAGCAGCCAGATCAGCGGGACCCAGTACTTC. Its translation is CASSQISGTQYF. Filled out from reference TRBV14 and TRBJ2-5, the complete variable domain reads EAGVTQFPSHSVIEKGQTVTLRCDPISGHDNLYWYRRVMGKEIKFLLHFVKESKQDESGMPNNRFLAERTGGTYSTLKVQPAELEDSGVYFCASSQISGTQYFGPGTRLLVL.

V and J are TRBV2 and TRBJ2-3, with TRBD2 identical over 9 bases. Per germline, CDR1 SNHLY and CDR2 FYNNEI. V lost 4 bases to trimming and J lost 6 bases; unmatched junction nucleotides: 8. This CDR3 is 15 amino acids long. The CDR3 DNA sequence: TGTGCCAGCAGTGTTGTGGGCGGGGGGGCGGATACGCAGTATTTT. Its translation is CASSVVGGGADTQYF.

The chain has TRBV5-1 and TRBJ1-2; D is uncertain. The CDR3 runs to 13 residues. The V end was cut by 1 base, the J end by 6 bases, with 10 bases between. CDR1 is SGHRS and CDR2 is YFSETQ in the germline V gene. The CDR3 nucleotides read TGCGCCAGCAGCTTGTGGTACACCGATGGCTACACCTTC. Protein sequence: CASSLWYTDGYTF.

The chain joins TRBV6-5 to TRBJ2-7, with a weak D call TRBD2 (5 bases). V gave up 5 bases and J gave up 5 bases, with 13 bases separating them. This CDR3 is built from 13 residues. Looked up from germline, CDR1 is MNHEY and CDR2 is SVGAGI. The CDR3: CASSTVREHEQYF. The DNA for the CDR3 is TGTGCCAGCAGTACGGTAAGGGAGCACGAGCAGTACTTC.

The chain employs TRBV9 and TRBJ1-3, with D possibly being TRBD1 (6 bases). This CDR3 region has 17 residues. Germline lookup yields CDR1 SGDLS and CDR2 YYNGEE. V shed 3 bases and J shed 0 bases, with 16 bases lying between them. The CDR3 reads CASSANRVLSSGNTIYF. The CDR3 nucleotides are TGTGCCAGCAGCGCAAACAGGGTGCTAAGCTCTGGAAACACCATATATTTT.

This clone showed up just once. This chain joins TRBV5-1 and TRBJ2-2; no firm D call. CDR1 and CDR2 (germline): SGHRS, YFSETQ. The CDR3 runs to 14 residues. V gave up 4 bases and J gave up 0 bases, with 7 bases separating them. The CDR3 DNA follows: TGCGCCAGCAGCCATAAGCCGAACACCGGGGAGCTGTTTTTT. Translating it yields CASSHKPNTGELFF.